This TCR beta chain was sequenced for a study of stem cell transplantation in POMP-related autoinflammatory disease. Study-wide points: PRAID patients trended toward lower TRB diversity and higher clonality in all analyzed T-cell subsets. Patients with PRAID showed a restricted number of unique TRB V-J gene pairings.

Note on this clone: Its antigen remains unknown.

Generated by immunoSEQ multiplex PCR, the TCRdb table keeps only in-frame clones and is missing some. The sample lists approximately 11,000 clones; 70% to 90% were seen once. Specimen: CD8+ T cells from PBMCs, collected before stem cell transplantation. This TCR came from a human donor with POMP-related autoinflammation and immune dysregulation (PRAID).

The CDR3 DNA is TGTGCCAGTAGTCCGTGGACAGAGAACACTGAAGCTTTCTTT. It codes for CASSPWTENTEAFF. This chain joins TRBV19 and TRBJ1-1; a weak D match, TRBD1 (6 bases). The V end was cut by 5 bases, the J end by 1 base, with 11 bases between. The CDR3 length is 14 residues. CDR1 is LNHDA, CDR2 SQIVND, per germline (reference sequence).